The next 31 T cell receptor beta chains were all read from a single sample in a study of T-cell memory formation after mild COVID-19. TCRdb used MiXCR to reprocess the 5' RACE reads, holding one entry per CDR3 protein. This sample carries 200,000 to 250,000 distinct CDR3 sequences, 9.5% of them seen once, and the ten largest clones take approximately 3.3%. Specimen: PBMCs or a T cell subset sorted from them (not recorded which). The receptors shown here come from a man aged 18 to 30 who had mild COVID-19 (a few samples of this study predate the infection). Cell type and time point are not known.

This clonotype was seen ten or more times. V and J are TRBV6-2 or TRBV6-3 and TRBJ1-2; 8 bases agree with TRBD1. V lost 6 bases, J lost 3 bases, and 3 bases stayed unmatched. This CDR3 comprises 13 residues. Germline V gene data show CDR1 as MNHEY and CDR2 as SVGEGT. CDR3 protein: CASRQQGDYGYTF. As DNA, the CDR3 is TGTGCCAGCAGACAACAGGGGGACTATGGCTACACCTTC.

This clonotype was seen repeatedly, ten times or more. The chain couples TRBV7-2 to TRBJ2-1; D ambiguous. V was shortened by 5 bases and J by 7 bases, with 12 bases between the two germline ends. CDR1 and CDR2 from the germline V gene are SGHTA and FQGNSA. This CDR3 spans 13 amino acids. The CDR3 loop reads CASSRTRWNEQFF. The CDR3, as DNA: TGTGCCAGCAGCAGAACTCGTTGGAATGAGCAGTTCTTC.

This clonotype was seen at least ten times. This chain connects TRBV11-2 to TRBJ2-7; 8 nucleotides agree with TRBD1. Germline values: CDR1 SGHAT, CDR2 FQNNGV. CDR3 length: 14 residues. With 5 bases clipped from V and 5 bases from J, the junction kept 8 bases outside the gene matches. The CDR3 here is CASSGGTGKDEQYF. The CDR3 DNA reads TGTGCCAGCAGCGGGGGGACAGGAAAGGACGAGCAGTACTTC.

There are many counts of this clonotype. The rearrangement links TRBV2 to TRBJ1-5; D unclear. V lost 8 bases and J 1 base, leaving 9 bases between the germline ends. CDR3 size: 13 residues. Looked up from germline, CDR1 is SNHLY and CDR2 is FYNNEI. The CDR3 bases are TGTGCCAGCGGTCCGGGGAGCAATCAGCCCCAGCATTTT. Translation: CASGPGSNQPQHF.

This rearrangement joins TRBV7-7 to TRBJ2-1; possibly TRBD2 for D (6 bases). The CDR3 length is 18 residues. The germline gives CDR1 SSHAT, CDR2 FNYEAQ (reference sequence). The V gene lost 2 bases and the J gene lost 2 bases, with 19 bases spanning the gap. In DNA form, the CDR3 reads TGTGCCAGCAGCTTATTCCGCGAAGCGGGTGTTCCCTACAATGAGCAGTTCTTC. Its translation: CASSLFREAGVPYNEQFF.

The rearrangement links TRBV12-3 or TRBV12-4 to TRBJ1-1, with D possibly matching TRBD1 (6 bases). CDR3 length equals 14 residues. Deletions cut 5 bases from V and 5 bases from J, with 15 bases between. The CDR3 DNA reads TGTGCCAGCAGTCCCTCTGACAGGAATACTGAAGCTTTCTTT. This translates into CASSPSDRNTEAFF.

This clonotype has at least ten counts. The chain joins TRBV12-3 or TRBV12-4 to TRBJ2-3; TRBD2 matches at 9 bases. This CDR3 has 15 amino acids. Trimming removed 7 bases from V and 1 base from J; junction bases left unmatched: 6. The CDR3 protein is CASTVAGARTDTQYF. CDR3 bases: TGTGCCAGCACCGTAGCGGGGGCCCGCACAGATACGCAGTATTTT.

The table lists this clonotype with a few counts. Written as DNA, the CDR3 is TGTGCCAGCATGTCTTACCAGAAAGCAGATACGCAGTATTTT. Translation gives CASMSYQKADTQYF. The chain has TRBV7-6 and TRBJ2-3; D not resolved. The CDR3 extends over 14 amino acids. Germline loops: CDR1 SGHVS, CDR2 FNYEAQ. Trimming left V 7 bases short and J 4 bases short, with 15 bases between.

This clonotype was detected only a few times. This chain connects TRBV5-4 to TRBJ2-3; 10 nucleotides align to TRBD2. CDR1 SGHNT and CDR2 YYREEE come from the germline V gene (reference sequence). V dropped 0 bases and J dropped 2; count of bases not matched to a gene: 3. This CDR3 has 16 amino acids. The CDR3 reads CASSLGLAGFTDTQYF. The CDR3 region has the DNA TGTGCCAGCAGCTTGGGACTAGCGGGTTTCACAGATACGCAGTATTTT.

There are many counts of this clonotype. The rearrangement uses TRBV7-2 and TRBJ2-2; tentatively, D is TRBD2 (6 bases). CDR1 is SGHTA and CDR2 is FQGNSA in the germline V gene. The CDR3 has 14 residues. Trimming took off 0 bases at V and 4 bases at J, with 6 bases between the two ends. The CDR3 here is CASSLARGTGELFF. CDR3 bases: TGTGCCAGCAGCTTAGCGCGGGGCACCGGGGAGCTGTTTTTT.

This clonotype was recorded a few times. The chain combines TRBV9 with TRBJ2-5; 10 positions agree with TRBD1. Germline CDR1 and CDR2: SGDLS and YYNGEE. Trimming took 4 bases from V and 5 from J; bases not matched to a gene: 11. The CDR3 sequence is 16 residues long. CDR3 DNA sequence: TGTGCCAGCAGCTCTTCCCCGACAGGGGGCGAGGAGACCCAGTACTTC. It is translated as CASSSSPTGGEETQYF.

This chain joins TRBV20-1 and TRBJ1-5; TRBD1 is a possible D gene (6 bases). The germline gives CDR1 DFQATT, CDR2 SNEGSKA (reference sequence). The germline V and J ends were trimmed by 5 bases and 6 bases, with 20 bases remaining between them. The CDR3 length is 15 residues. CDR3 region: CSAQPGDGGSQPQHF. The CDR3, as DNA: TGCAGTGCTCAGCCAGGGGATGGGGGCAGTCAGCCCCAGCATTTT.

This clonotype has only a few counts. The rearrangement links TRBV5-1 to TRBJ2-3, with 9 bases identical to TRBD1. Germline assignment: CDR1 SGHRS and CDR2 YFSETQ. CDR3 length: 15 residues. With V trimmed by 2 bases and J by 4 bases, 5 bases remained unmatched. CDR3 nucleotide sequence: TGCGCCAGCAGCTTCCGGGACAGGGTCCCAGATACGCAGTATTTT. Translation: CASSFRDRVPDTQYF.

The sample holds a few counts of this clonotype. This chain links TRBV20-1 with TRBJ2-5; D uncertain. The CDR3 length is 14 residues. Germline loops: CDR1 DFQATT, CDR2 SNEGSKA (reference sequence). Trimming removed 2 bases from V and 4 bases from J, with 14 bases in between. The CDR3 spells CSARKGGSGETQYF. The CDR3 DNA reads TGCAGTGCTAGAAAGGGCGGCTCAGGAGAGACCCAGTACTTC.

This chain links TRBV29-1 with TRBJ1-1; D perhaps matches TRBD1 (5 bases). CDR1 and CDR2 (germline): SQVTM, ANQGSEA. The CDR3 spans 15 residues. The V gene lost 7 bases and the J gene lost 1 base, with 19 bases spanning the gap. The CDR3 here is CSERPGGGGNTEAFF. The CDR3, as DNA: TGCAGCGAACGCCCTGGGGGGGGAGGGAACACTGAAGCTTTCTTT. Full variable domain (rest looked up from reference TRBV29-1 and TRBJ1-1): SAVISQKPSRDICQRGTSLTIQCQVDSQVTMMFWYRQQPGQSLTLIATANQGSEATYESGFVIDKFPISRPNLTFSTLTVSNMSPEDSSIYLCSERPGGGGNTEAFFGQGTRLTVV.

The V call is TRBV6-6, the J call TRBJ1-1; maybe TRBD1 (5 bases). The CDR3 contains 12 residues. Germline assignment: CDR1 MNHNY and CDR2 SVGAGI (reference sequence). V lost 11 bases to trimming and J lost 1 base, with 11 bases between them. CDR3 DNA sequence: TGTGCCGGGGGTAAGGGGAACACTGAAGCTTTCTTT. As protein: CAGGKGNTEAFF.

This clonotype was counted a few times. The CDR3 DNA is TGTGCCAGCAGTGGGGGAGCGGGACCCCTCCACTTT. As protein: CASSGGAGPLHF. The rearrangement uses TRBV6-5 and TRBJ1-6; tentatively, D is TRBD1 (5 bases). This CDR3 region has 12 residues. Germline assignment: CDR1 MNHEY and CDR2 SVGAGI. Trimming removed 5 bases from V and 12 bases from J, with 11 bases in between.

This clonotype showed up just a few times. The J gene is TRBJ2-3, the V gene TRBV24-1, with D possibly matching TRBD2 (6 bases). CDR3 length: 14 amino acids. Per germline, CDR1 KGHDR and CDR2 SFDVKD. The germline V and J ends were trimmed by 4 bases and 5 bases, with 12 bases remaining between them. The CDR3 nucleotides read TGTGCCACCAGTGAGGAGGGGAAGGTAGATACGCAGTATTTT. Residues: CATSEEGKVDTQYF.

This clonotype was detected only a few times. The gene calls are TRBV2 and TRBJ1-5; D gene unclear. Germline-derived CDR1 and CDR2 are SNHLY and FYNNEI. Trimming left V 5 bases short and J 6 bases short, with 11 bases between. The CDR3 is made up of 13 amino acids. This CDR3 reads CASSREDGQPQHF. In DNA, the CDR3 is TGTGCCAGCAGTCGGGAGGATGGTCAGCCCCAGCATTTT.

The chain combines TRBV10-3 with TRBJ2-5; unclear D gene. This CDR3 region has 14 residues. V lost 0 bases to trimming and J lost 1 base, with 6 bases between them. Germline V lookup: CDR1 ENHRY, CDR2 SYGVKD. The CDR3 DNA sequence: TGTGCCATCAGTGAGTCTTCTCGCCAAGAGACCCAGTACTTC. Residues: CAISESSRQETQYF.

The chain links TRBV7-2 to TRBJ2-5, with TRBD1 as a possible D gene (6 bases). CDR3 length: 14 residues. V dropped 3 bases and J dropped 3 bases, with 11 bases sitting between them. Germline CDR1 is SGHTA and CDR2 is FQGNSA. Written as DNA, the CDR3 is TGTGCCAGCAGCTTCGGGACATCGAAAGAGACCCAGTACTTC. Translating gives CASSFGTSKETQYF.

Many counts were recorded for this clonotype. V gene TRBV7-9 combines with J gene TRBJ1-2, with 8 bases matching TRBD1. CDR3 size: 14 residues. Trimming removed 5 bases from V and 7 bases from J; junction bases left unmatched: 9. Germline assignment: CDR1 SEHNR and CDR2 FQNEAQ (reference sequence). The CDR3 loop reads CASSAGTGPTGYTF. In DNA form, the CDR3 reads TGTGCCAGCAGCGCCGGGACAGGACCTACTGGCTACACCTTC.

CDR3 nucleotides: TGTGCCAGCAGTTTATTGGAGGGGTTAGCCGGCTACACCTTC. Its protein is CASSLLEGLAGYTF. The J gene is TRBJ1-2, the V gene TRBV28; tentative D call: TRBD1 (5 bases). Trimming removed 1 base from V and 8 bases from J, with 14 bases in between. The CDR3 covers 14 residues. The germline V gene encodes CDR1 MDHEN and CDR2 SYDVKM.

This clonotype showed up just a few times. The V and J genes are TRBV4-1 and TRBJ2-2; 11 positions agree with TRBD1. Germline CDR1 and CDR2: MGHRA and YSYEKL. The CDR3 is 17 residues long. The V gene end was trimmed by 0 bases and the J gene end by 7 bases; junction bases not matched to a gene: 7. CDR3 DNA: TGCGCCAGCAGCCAAGAAAGTAGGACAGGGGGCCTCGGGGAGCTGTTTTTT. Its protein product is CASSQESRTGGLGELFF.

This clonotype was seen ten or more times. The rearrangement links TRBV9 to TRBJ2-1, with TRBD1 matching over 7 bases. The CDR3 loop spans 14 amino acids. Germline values: CDR1 SGDLS, CDR2 YYNGEE. V was clipped by 2 bases and J by 3 bases; unmatched bases: 2. The CDR3 DNA follows: TGTGCCAGCAGCGTCTGGACAGGCTACAATGAGCAGTTCTTC. Amino acid sequence: CASSVWTGYNEQFF.

This clonotype was counted at least ten times. J is TRBJ1-5 and V is TRBV7-2, with D maybe TRBD1 (5 bases). Germline values: CDR1 SGHTA, CDR2 FQGNSA. V gave up 4 bases and J gave up 2 bases, with 24 bases separating them. The CDR3 length is 19 residues. This CDR3 reads CASSSQSGPGFRGNQPQHF. The CDR3, as DNA: TGTGCCAGCAGCTCGCAATCGGGCCCAGGGTTCAGGGGCAATCAGCCCCAGCATTTT.

The chain has TRBV12-5 and TRBJ1-2, with 10 bases lining up with TRBD1. V trimming: 7 bases; J trimming: 8 bases; junction bases outside the gene matches: 7. CDR3 length: 13 residues. Germline-derived CDR1 and CDR2 are LGHNT and FRNRAP. This chain's CDR3 is CASALTGGRGYTF. The CDR3, as DNA: TGTGCTAGTGCCCTGACAGGGGGCCGGGGCTACACCTTC.

This rearrangement joins TRBV6-5 to TRBJ2-7, with TRBD1 as a possible D gene (6 bases). The length of the CDR3 is 13 residues. V shed 5 bases and J shed 10 bases, with 18 bases lying between them. CDR1 and CDR2 from the germline V gene are MNHEY and SVGAGI. CDR3 bases: TGTGCCAGCAGTGCTAAAGACAGGCGGCGACAGTACGTC. Translation gives CASSAKDRRRQYV.

V usage is TRBV10-3 and J usage is TRBJ2-7; weak D call: TRBD1 (6 bases). The CDR3 loop spans 13 amino acids. Germline values: CDR1 ENHRY, CDR2 SYGVKD. Trimming left V 4 bases short and J 6 bases short, with 13 bases between. This CDR3 is CAISAVGGGEQYV. In DNA, the CDR3 is TGTGCCATCAGTGCCGTTGGGGGCGGCGAGCAGTACGTC.

The chain links TRBV9 to TRBJ2-5; 8 nucleotides align to TRBD1. The junction had 3 bases not matched to a gene; V was cut back by 1 base and J by 4 bases. CDR1 SGDLS and CDR2 YYNGEE come from the germline V gene. The CDR3 is 14 residues long. The CDR3 DNA reads as TGTGCCAGCAGCGTATGGGGGACAGGAGAGACCCAGTACTTC. This sequence encodes CASSVWGTGETQYF.

The V call is TRBV7-8, the J call TRBJ2-1; D call uncertain. Trimming left V 2 bases short and J 12 bases short, with 14 bases between. Germline CDR1 and CDR2: SGHVS and FQNEAQ. The length of the CDR3 is 13 residues. For the CDR3, the DNA is TGTGCCAGCAGCTTAAAAAGGGCCCCGGGGCAGTTCTTC. Translation: CASSLKRAPGQFF.